These T cell receptor beta chains were read from a single sample in a study of control samples from healthy donors and cancer patients. Produced via immunoSEQ multiplex PCR; TCRdb's table is partial and in-frame only. The sample includes about 85,000 clones, approximately 90% of them seen just once. The specimen was blood. Source of these receptors: a woman between 18 and 30 years old in good health. Both conserved end residues are part of each CDR3. Each record gives: CDR3 DNA, CDR3 protein, V gene, D gene, J gene, clone size. D genes are given only for firm matches. Clone size is shown for a subset of rows, as once, few, many or a class of expanded clone.

CDR3 DNA: TGTGCCAGCAGTGACTTGGGGGATACGGGGGAGCTGTTTTTT
CDR3 protein: CASSDLGDTGELFF
V gene: TRBV6-4
D gene: .
J gene: TRBJ2-2
clone size: .

CDR3 DNA: TGTGCCAGTAGTACGAGACCGAGCGGGGGGTACGAGCAGTACTTC
CDR3 protein: CASSTRPSGGYEQYF
V gene: TRBV19
D gene: TRBD2
J gene: TRBJ2-7
clone size: .

CDR3 DNA: TGTGCCAGCAAAGGGCAGCGCTACGAGCAGTACTTC
CDR3 protein: CASKGQRYEQYF
V gene: TRBV6-5
D gene: .
J gene: TRBJ2-7
clone size: once

CDR3 DNA: TGTGCCAGCAGCCAAGATCGCAATCTACGCACAGATACGCAGTATTTT
CDR3 protein: CASSQDRNLRTDTQYF
V gene: TRBV3-1/TRBV3-2
D gene: .
J gene: TRBJ2-3
clone size: .

CDR3 DNA: TGCGCCAGCAGCTCACAAAGCGGGGGGGCCGTCGGGGAGCTGTTTTTT
CDR3 protein: CASSSQSGGAVGELFF
V gene: TRBV5-1
D gene: TRBD2
J gene: TRBJ2-2
clone size: .

CDR3 DNA: TGTGCCAGCAGTCCCTACAGGGGGCTAGAAACTGAAGCTTTCTTT
CDR3 protein: CASSPYRGLETEAFF
V gene: TRBV6-5
D gene: TRBD1
J gene: TRBJ1-1
clone size: .

CDR3 DNA: TGTGCCAGCAGTGATACAGGGCAGGGCGGCTACACCTTC
CDR3 protein: CASSDTGQGGYTF
V gene: TRBV2
D gene: .
J gene: TRBJ1-2
clone size: once

CDR3 DNA: TGTGCCATTGGACAGATCTATAATTCACCCCTCCACTTT
CDR3 protein: CAIGQIYNSPLHF
V gene: TRBV15
D gene: .
J gene: TRBJ1-6
clone size: .

CDR3 DNA: TGTGCCAGTGGGCGGGTACATGCAACTAATGAAAAACTGTTTTTT
CDR3 protein: CASGRVHATNEKLFF
V gene: TRBV19
D gene: .
J gene: TRBJ1-4
clone size: .

CDR3 DNA: TGCGCCAGCAGCTTGGAGCTGGCCGGGACAGGGGCCGACGAGCAGTACTTC
CDR3 protein: CASSLELAGTGADEQYF
V gene: TRBV5-1
D gene: TRBD1
J gene: TRBJ2-7
clone size: .

CDR3 DNA: TGCGCCAGCCAGATCGGACGGACAAATTCACCCCTCCACTTT
CDR3 protein: CASQIGRTNSPLHF
V gene: TRBV10-2
D gene: .
J gene: TRBJ1-6
clone size: .

CDR3 DNA: TGTGCCAGCACCCTTTGGGGTGATGAAAAACTGTTTTTT
CDR3 protein: CASTLWGDEKLFF
V gene: TRBV6-5
D gene: .
J gene: TRBJ1-4
clone size: once

CDR3 DNA: TGTGCCAGCAGCTTAGGGGGGCAGGGACGGTATGGCTACACCTTC
CDR3 protein: CASSLGGQGRYGYTF
V gene: TRBV7-2
D gene: .
J gene: TRBJ1-2
clone size: few

CDR3 DNA: TGCGCCAGCAGCTTGGAGGCAGGGAGGACAGATACGCAGTATTTT
CDR3 protein: CASSLEAGRTDTQYF
V gene: TRBV5-1
D gene: .
J gene: TRBJ2-3
clone size: .

CDR3 DNA: TGTGCCAGCAGCGCTAGGACGGATGAAGCTTTCTTT
CDR3 protein: CASSARTDEAFF
V gene: TRBV5-8
D gene: .
J gene: TRBJ1-1
clone size: once

CDR3 DNA: TGTGCCAGCAGCCCTTTAGCAACTAATGAAAAACTGTTTTTT
CDR3 protein: CASSPLATNEKLFF
V gene: TRBV7-6
D gene: .
J gene: TRBJ1-4
clone size: once

CDR3 DNA: TGTGCCAGTAGTCCCCAGGCTCTCTCTGGAAACACCATATATTTT
CDR3 protein: CASSPQALSGNTIYF
V gene: TRBV19
D gene: .
J gene: TRBJ1-3
clone size: .

CDR3 DNA: TGTGCCAGCAGTTTGGCTAATGAAAAACTGTTTTTT
CDR3 protein: CASSLANEKLFF
V gene: TRBV6-6
D gene: .
J gene: TRBJ1-4
clone size: .

CDR3 DNA: TGTGCCAGCAGCCCCGGACTAGCGGGGAGCGCCGGGGAGACCCAGTACTTC
CDR3 protein: CASSPGLAGSAGETQYF
V gene: TRBV7-3
D gene: TRBD2
J gene: TRBJ2-5
clone size: .

CDR3 DNA: TGTGCCAGCGCCCGGGACAGGGAATCAGATACGCAGTATTTT
CDR3 protein: CASARDRESDTQYF
V gene: TRBV27
D gene: TRBD1
J gene: TRBJ2-3
clone size: .

CDR3 DNA: TGCGCCAGCAGCTTGGAAAAGGGGAACACTGAAGCTTTCTTT
CDR3 protein: CASSLEKGNTEAFF
V gene: TRBV5-1
D gene: .
J gene: TRBJ1-1
clone size: .

CDR3 DNA: TGCGCCAGCAGCTTCGGACAGGGGGCCGGGGTTGGGACAGATACGCAGTATTTT
CDR3 protein: CASSFGQGAGVGTDTQYF
V gene: TRBV5-1
D gene: TRBD1
J gene: TRBJ2-3
clone size: .

CDR3 DNA: TGCAGTGCTAGTGGCGGACAGGGAGGGACTGAAGCTTTCTTT
CDR3 protein: CSASGGQGGTEAFF
V gene: TRBV20-1
D gene: TRBD1
J gene: TRBJ1-1
clone size: .

CDR3 DNA: TGTGCCAGCAGCTTAAACTGGGTGTTGGAGACCCAGTACTTC
CDR3 protein: CASSLNWVLETQYF
V gene: TRBV7-8
D gene: .
J gene: TRBJ2-5
clone size: .

CDR3 DNA: TGTGCCAGCAGCCAAGATATGAGGACTGAAGCTTTCTTT
CDR3 protein: CASSQDMRTEAFF
V gene: TRBV4-2
D gene: .
J gene: TRBJ1-1
clone size: .

CDR3 DNA: TGTGCCAGCAGCTTAGTCGTCGGGGACCATGGCTACACCTTC
CDR3 protein: CASSLVVGDHGYTF
V gene: TRBV7-8
D gene: .
J gene: TRBJ1-2
clone size: .

CDR3 DNA: TGTGCCAGCAGTTGGGACAGGGATAATTCACCCCTCCACTTT
CDR3 protein: CASSWDRDNSPLHF
V gene: TRBV27
D gene: TRBD1
J gene: TRBJ1-6
clone size: .

CDR3 DNA: TGTGCCAGCAGTGTAGGGGTGAACACTGAAGCTTTCTTT
CDR3 protein: CASSVGVNTEAFF
V gene: TRBV27
D gene: .
J gene: TRBJ1-1
clone size: .

CDR3 DNA: TGTGCCAGCAGCTTCCGGGCTACTAGCACAGATACGCAGTATTTT
CDR3 protein: CASSFRATSTDTQYF
V gene: TRBV5-4
D gene: .
J gene: TRBJ2-3
clone size: .

CDR3 DNA: TGTGCCAGCGAAACTGGGGACAGGGAAGAGCAGTACTTC
CDR3 protein: CASETGDREEQYF
V gene: TRBV12-3/TRBV12-4
D gene: TRBD1
J gene: TRBJ2-7
clone size: few

CDR3 DNA: TGTGCCAGCAGTTTACACCCAGATACGCAGTATTTT
CDR3 protein: CASSLHPDTQYF
V gene: TRBV12-3/TRBV12-4
D gene: .
J gene: TRBJ2-3
clone size: .

CDR3 DNA: TGTGCCAGCAGTTACACGGAATTAAATGAAAAACTGTTTTTT
CDR3 protein: CASSYTELNEKLFF
V gene: TRBV6-6
D gene: .
J gene: TRBJ1-4
clone size: .

CDR3 DNA: TGTGCCAGCCTACCCAGGGACCTACTGAACACTGAAGCTTTCTTT
CDR3 protein: CASLPRDLLNTEAFF
V gene: TRBV2
D gene: .
J gene: TRBJ1-1
clone size: .

CDR3 DNA: TGTGCCAGTAGGAGAAACGGGGGGGCTGGGGAGACCCAGTACTTC
CDR3 protein: CASRRNGGAGETQYF
V gene: TRBV19
D gene: TRBD2
J gene: TRBJ2-5
clone size: .

CDR3 DNA: TGCGCCAGCAGCTTCGGGGCGTCTAATGAAAAACTGTTTTTT
CDR3 protein: CASSFGASNEKLFF
V gene: TRBV5-1
D gene: .
J gene: TRBJ1-4
clone size: .

CDR3 DNA: TGTGCCAGCAGCCTAGGCGGAGTAGGGCAGGCTGAAGCTTTCTTT
CDR3 protein: CASSLGGVGQAEAFF
V gene: TRBV7-9
D gene: .
J gene: TRBJ1-1
clone size: .

CDR3 DNA: TGTGCTAGTGTTCCCGGGACAGGCAACACTGAAGCTTTCTTT
CDR3 protein: CASVPGTGNTEAFF
V gene: TRBV12-5
D gene: TRBD1
J gene: TRBJ1-1
clone size: .

CDR3 DNA: TGTGCCAGCAGCTTAGCGGGACTTACCGGGGAGCTGTTTTTT
CDR3 protein: CASSLAGLTGELFF
V gene: TRBV11-2
D gene: .
J gene: TRBJ2-2
clone size: .

CDR3 DNA: TGTGCCAGCAGCCAGGAACTCCTAGCGGTCGAGACCCAGTACTTC
CDR3 protein: CASSQELLAVETQYF
V gene: TRBV3-1/TRBV3-2
D gene: TRBD2
J gene: TRBJ2-5
clone size: .

CDR3 DNA: TGTGCCAGCAGCTTGGGGACCTCCTATGGCTACACCTTC
CDR3 protein: CASSLGTSYGYTF
V gene: TRBV5-4
D gene: .
J gene: TRBJ1-2
clone size: .

CDR3 DNA: TGTGCCAGCGGATACAGCAACTATGGCTACACCTTC
CDR3 protein: CASGYSNYGYTF
V gene: TRBV2
D gene: .
J gene: TRBJ1-2
clone size: .